This T cell receptor beta chain was recovered during a study of cytomegalovirus exposure and HLA in healthy donors. Study as a whole: Inside one of the first data releases sat about 85 million unique TCRs taken from HLA-typed donors.

Overall study results and limits: In a later analysis, TCR beta V- and J-gene trimming showed a link to a missense DCLRE1C variant.

The CDR3 contains 14 residues. Germline V gene sequence: CDR1 MDHEN, CDR2 SYDVKM. After removal of 3 bases from V and 7 bases from J, the junction contained 8 bases not matched to a gene. As for this clone: Its antigen is undetermined.

60 Vbeta and 13 Jbeta primers were used in PCR. Generated by immunoSEQ multiplex PCR, the TCRdb table keeps only in-frame clones and is missing some. The sample holds about 190,000 clones; about 69% are singletons and the top ten take more than 4.5%. The receptor comes from a young man in good health and CMV-seropositive. V and J are TRBV28 and TRBJ1-2, with 7 bases aligning to TRBD1. The sample taken for sequencing was PBMCs. As DNA, the CDR3 is TGTGCCAGCAGTTTTCAAATGGCAGGGGGTGGCTACACCTTC. Residues: CASSFQMAGGGYTF.